The rows below give T cell receptor beta chains drawn from one sample of a study of cytomegalovirus exposure and HLA in healthy donors. Using immunoSEQ multiplex PCR, the repertoire was profiled, and TCRdb retains in-frame clones only, with some absent. Recorded for this sample: around 50,000 clones. The sequencing sample was made of PBMCs. These receptors came from a middle-aged woman in good health and CMV-seronegative. Each CDR3 is given with its conserved first and last residue. Fields, in order: CDR3 length, V gene, D gene, J gene, CDR3 protein, CDR3 DNA. D genes are given only for firm matches.

15,TRBV5-1,TRBD2,TRBJ2-3,CASSLTSGGTDTQYF,TGCGCCAGCAGCTTGACTAGCGGGGGTACAGATACGCAGTATTTT
15,TRBV10-3,TRBD2,TRBJ2-2,CAISGLAGDSGELFF,TGTGCCATCAGCGGACTAGCGGGAGACTCCGGGGAGCTGTTTTTT
16,TRBV28,NA,TRBJ1-6,CASSLAGRGLGSPLHF,TGTGCCAGCAGTTTAGCGGGCAGGGGATTGGGTTCACCCCTCCACTTT
13,TRBV2,NA,TRBJ2-2,CASSGEGTGELFF,TGTGCCAGCAGTGGAGAGGGCACCGGGGAGCTGTTTTTT
14,TRBV28,NA,TRBJ1-4,CASRDFRQNEKLFF,TGTGCCAGCAGGGATTTCAGGCAGAATGAAAAACTGTTTTTT
13,TRBV30,TRBD2,TRBJ2-4,CASSTSVENIQYF,TGTGCCTCCTCGACTAGCGTGGAAAACATTCAGTACTTC
16,TRBV6-5,NA,TRBJ2-7,CASSYSSGSSTYEQYF,TGTGCCAGCAGTTACTCGAGCGGATCCTCCACCTACGAGCAGTACTTC
13,TRBV14,NA,TRBJ1-1,CASSTTLGAEAFF,TGTGCCAGCAGTACTACGTTAGGCGCTGAAGCTTTCTTT
15,TRBV4-2,TRBD1,TRBJ2-1,CASSRDRGGYNEQFF,TGTGCCAGCAGCCGGGACAGGGGGGGGTACAATGAGCAGTTCTTC
17,TRBV28,TRBD1,TRBJ1-3,CASSPSTGNRPGNTIYF,TGTGCCAGCAGTCCCTCGACAGGGAACAGACCTGGAAACACCATATATTTT
15,TRBV18,TRBD1,TRBJ1-5,CASSPGTGADQPQHF,TGTGCCAGCTCACCAGGGACAGGGGCCGATCAGCCCCAGCATTTT
15,TRBV6-6,NA,TRBJ1-2,CASSYSGSTSYGYTF,TGTGCCAGCAGTTACTCCGGGTCTACTAGCTATGGCTACACCTTC
15,TRBV5-6,NA,TRBJ2-2,CASSLRWAATGELFF,TGTGCCAGCAGCTTGCGGTGGGCAGCCACCGGGGAGCTGTTTTTT
17,TRBV4-2,TRBD1,TRBJ2-2,CASSQKTGGSDTGELFF,TGTGCCAGCAGCCAAAAGACAGGGGGGAGTGACACCGGGGAGCTGTTTTTT
15,TRBV5-1,TRBD2,TRBJ2-7,CASSLTSGSLYEQYF,TGCGCCAGCAGCCTCACTAGCGGGAGTCTCTACGAGCAGTACTTC
14,TRBV5-1,NA,TRBJ2-7,CASSLGGPAHEQYF,TGCGCCAGCAGCTTGGGAGGGCCAGCCCACGAGCAGTACTTC
15,TRBV7-7,TRBD1,TRBJ1-2,CASSEDGTGEYGYTF,TGTGCCAGCAGCGAAGACGGGACAGGGGAATATGGCTACACCTTC
15,TRBV9,TRBD1,TRBJ2-5,CASSVGPGGIETQYF,TGTGCCAGCAGCGTAGGCCCAGGGGGCATTGAGACCCAGTACTTC
15,TRBV14,NA,TRBJ1-4,CASSQVPTTNEKLFF,TGTGCCAGCAGCCAAGTTCCTACAACTAATGAAAAACTGTTTTTT
15,TRBV6-1,NA,TRBJ1-5,CASSEGALSNQPQHF,TGTGCCAGCAGTGAGGGAGCTCTTAGCAATCAGCCCCAGCATTTT
15,TRBV7-9,TRBD2,TRBJ2-3,CASSPTSGSGDTQYF,TGTGCCAGCAGCCCGACTAGCGGATCAGGAGATACGCAGTATTTT
15,TRBV7-8,NA,TRBJ1-1,CASTRGTVWNTEAFF,TGTGCCAGCACAAGGGGGACCGTTTGGAACACTGAAGCTTTCTTT
14,TRBV7-8,TRBD1,TRBJ1-1,CASSPRQGMSEAFF,TGTGCCAGCAGCCCCCGACAGGGGATGAGTGAAGCTTTCTTT
15,TRBV5-4,NA,TRBJ2-3,CASSLEWGPSDTQYF,TGTGCCAGCAGCTTGGAATGGGGGCCATCAGATACGCAGTATTTT
16,TRBV27,TRBD2,TRBJ2-1,CASSSLTSGGYNEQFF,TGTGCCAGCAGTTCTCTTACTAGCGGGGGCTACAATGAGCAGTTCTTC
15,TRBV18,TRBD1,TRBJ1-2,CASSPRGTGVDGYTF,TGTGCCAGCTCACCTCGGGGGACAGGGGTGGATGGCTACACCTTC
15,TRBV6-1,TRBD1,TRBJ2-7,CASSELGQAFYEQYF,TGTGCCAGCAGTGAACTGGGACAGGCGTTCTACGAGCAGTACTTC
15,TRBV19,NA,TRBJ1-4,CATPGSGTTREKLFF,TGTGCCACCCCAGGATCCGGGACAACCCGTGAAAAACTGTTTTTT
17,TRBV15,TRBD2,TRBJ2-5,CATSRDDVSGRDETQYF,TGTGCCACCAGCAGAGATGATGTAAGCGGGAGAGATGAGACCCAGTACTTC
17,TRBV9,TRBD2,TRBJ2-3,CASSVVGGRPSTDTQYF,TGTGCCAGCAGCGTAGTCGGCGGGAGGCCTAGCACAGATACGCAGTATTTT
19,TRBV11-3,TRBD2,TRBJ2-1,CASSLPTGEDGTSGSEQFF,TGTGCCAGCAGCTTACCGACAGGGGAAGATGGGACTAGCGGGAGTGAGCAGTTCTTC
14,TRBV10-3,NA,TRBJ1-1,CAISSRQLPTEAFF,TGTGCCATCAGCTCAAGACAGTTACCCACTGAAGCTTTCTTT
12,TRBV29-1,NA,TRBJ1-1,CSVVPHDTEAFF,TGCAGCGTTGTCCCACACGACACTGAAGCTTTCTTT
13,TRBV7-9,NA,TRBJ2-7,CASSDRSSYEQYF,TGTGCCAGCAGCGACAGGAGCTCCTACGAGCAGTACTTC
17,TRBV10-1,NA,TRBJ1-5,CASSIRQEPKSNQPQHF,TGCGCCAGCAGTATTAGACAGGAGCCAAAAAGCAATCAGCCCCAGCATTTT
15,TRBV30,TRBD1,TRBJ1-4,CAWRQPGQGNEKLFF,TGTGCCTGGAGGCAACCGGGACAGGGAAATGAAAAACTGTTTTTT
15,TRBV5-1,TRBD1,TRBJ1-1,CASGSTGGRGTEAFF,TGCGCCAGCGGCTCGACAGGGGGCAGGGGCACTGAAGCTTTCTTT
15,TRBV19,NA,TRBJ2-3,CASSIDGHATDTQYF,TGTGCCAGTAGTATAGACGGACACGCTACAGATACGCAGTATTTT